The rows below give T cell receptor beta chains drawn from one sample of a study of blood T cells in healthy people across ages. TCRdb recomputed calls from the 5' RACE reads with MiXCR, one row per CDR3 protein. The sample includes hundreds of thousands of distinct CDR3 sequences, 25% to 35% of them seen just once. Sequences were obtained from blood. These receptors all stem from a woman of 80 years or more in good health. CDR3s leave out the opening cysteine and the closing phenylalanine or tryptophan. Fields, in order: V gene, J gene, CDR3 protein.

V: TRBV20-1; J: TRBJ2-1; CDR3: SARVLVAGSPEQF
V: TRBV27; J: TRBJ2-7; CDR3: ASSSAKIDEQY
V: TRBV10-3; J: TRBJ2-5; CDR3: AISGAGLGQETQY
V: TRBV2; J: TRBJ1-2; CDR3: ASSKLRDRGNGYT
V: TRBV10-3; J: TRBJ1-1; CDR3: AIAEQGNTEAF
V: TRBV12-3/TRBV12-4; J: TRBJ1-4; CDR3: ASSFWINGGAHEKLF
V: TRBV12-3/TRBV12-4; J: TRBJ1-4; CDR3: ASSFGWGRSTNEKLF
V: TRBV15; J: TRBJ2-5; CDR3: ATSGTGGETQY
V: TRBV12-3/TRBV12-4; J: TRBJ2-3; CDR3: ASRDTSVQKQY
V: TRBV6-6; J: TRBJ2-7; CDR3: ASTVGQFYEQY
V: TRBV7-2; J: TRBJ1-5; CDR3: ASSLAPVGRAGNQPQH
V: TRBV14; J: TRBJ2-7; CDR3: ASSQDSLTGRYEQY
V: TRBV7-9; J: TRBJ2-3; CDR3: ASKGYRADTQY
V: TRBV7-2; J: TRBJ2-1; CDR3: ASSPQQGYGEQF
V: TRBV28; J: TRBJ2-7; CDR3: ASRTTGVYEQY
V: TRBV10-2; J: .; CDR3: VSSVDRGHFETQY
V: TRBV9; J: TRBJ2-1; CDR3: ASSVEDPASGYDNEQF
V: TRBV2; J: .; CDR3: ASKKSGTGQETQY
V: TRBV4-1; J: TRBJ2-7; CDR3: ASSQGIGRSDEPY
V: TRBV4-2; J: TRBJ2-3; CDR3: ASSQSGLAAGLHTQY
V: TRBV11-3; J: TRBJ2-1; CDR3: ASSLELAGRNNEQF
V: TRBV21-1; J: TRBJ2-7; CDR3: ASSTGQAQESSYEQY
V: TRBV9; J: TRBJ2-1; CDR3: ASTRGARGLSNEQF